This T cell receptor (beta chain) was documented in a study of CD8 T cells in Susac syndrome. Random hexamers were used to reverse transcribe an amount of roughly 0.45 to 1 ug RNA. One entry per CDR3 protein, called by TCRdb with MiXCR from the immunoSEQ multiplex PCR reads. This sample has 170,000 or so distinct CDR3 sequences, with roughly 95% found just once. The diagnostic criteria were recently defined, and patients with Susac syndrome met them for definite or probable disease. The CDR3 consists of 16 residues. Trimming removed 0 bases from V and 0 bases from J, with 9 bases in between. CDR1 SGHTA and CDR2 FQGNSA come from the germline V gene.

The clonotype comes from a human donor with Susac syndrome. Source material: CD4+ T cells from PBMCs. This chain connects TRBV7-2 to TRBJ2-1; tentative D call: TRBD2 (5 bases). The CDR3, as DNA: TGTGCCAGCAGCTTAGCGAGGGTAAGCTCCTACAATGAGCAGTTCTTC. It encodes CASSLARVSSYNEQFF.